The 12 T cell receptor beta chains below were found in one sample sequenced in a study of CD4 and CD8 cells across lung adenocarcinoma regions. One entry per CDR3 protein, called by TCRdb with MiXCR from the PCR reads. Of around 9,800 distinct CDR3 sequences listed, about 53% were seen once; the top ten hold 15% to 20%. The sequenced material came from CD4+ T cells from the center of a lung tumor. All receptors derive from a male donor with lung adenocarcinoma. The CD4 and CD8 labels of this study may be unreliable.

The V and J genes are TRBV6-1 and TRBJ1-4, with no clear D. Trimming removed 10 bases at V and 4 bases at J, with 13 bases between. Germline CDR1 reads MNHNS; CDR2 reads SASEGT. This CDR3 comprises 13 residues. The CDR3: CATTGLYNEKLFF. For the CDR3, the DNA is TGTGCCACAACGGGCCTATATAATGAAAAACTGTTTTTT.

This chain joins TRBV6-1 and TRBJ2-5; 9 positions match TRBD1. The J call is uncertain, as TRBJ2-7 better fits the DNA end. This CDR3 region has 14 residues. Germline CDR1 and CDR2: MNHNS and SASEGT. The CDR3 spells CASSAGTGPYEQYF. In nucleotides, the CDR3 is TGTGCCAGCAGTGCCGGGACAGGGCCCTACGAGCAGTACTTC.

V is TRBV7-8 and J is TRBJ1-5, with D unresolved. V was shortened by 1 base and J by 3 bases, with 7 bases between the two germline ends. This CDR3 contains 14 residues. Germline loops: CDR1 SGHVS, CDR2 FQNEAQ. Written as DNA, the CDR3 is TGTGCCAGCAGCTTAGGTAGGAACAATCAGCCCCAGCATTTT. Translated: CASSLGRNNQPQHF.

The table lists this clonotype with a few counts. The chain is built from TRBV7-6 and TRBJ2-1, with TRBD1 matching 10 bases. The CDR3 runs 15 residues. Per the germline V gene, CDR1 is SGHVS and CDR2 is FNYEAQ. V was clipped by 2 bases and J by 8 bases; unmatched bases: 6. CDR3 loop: CASSLRDRGLHEQFF. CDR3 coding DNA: TGTGCCAGCAGCTTACGGGACAGGGGATTGCATGAGCAGTTCTTC.

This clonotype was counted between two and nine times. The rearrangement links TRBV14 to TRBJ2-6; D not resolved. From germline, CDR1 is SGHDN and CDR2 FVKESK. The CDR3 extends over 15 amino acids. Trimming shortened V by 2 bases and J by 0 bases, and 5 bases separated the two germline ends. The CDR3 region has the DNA TGTGCCAGCAGCCAATTCTACTCTGGGGCCAACGTCCTGACTTTC. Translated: CASSQFYSGANVLTF.

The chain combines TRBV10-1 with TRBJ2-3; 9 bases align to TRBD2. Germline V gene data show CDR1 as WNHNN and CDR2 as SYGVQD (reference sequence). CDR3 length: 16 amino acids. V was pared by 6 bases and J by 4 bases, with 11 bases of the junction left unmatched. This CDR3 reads CASSRRSSGSPDTQYF. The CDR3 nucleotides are TGCGCCAGCAGCCGACGGAGTAGCGGGAGCCCAGATACGCAGTATTTT.

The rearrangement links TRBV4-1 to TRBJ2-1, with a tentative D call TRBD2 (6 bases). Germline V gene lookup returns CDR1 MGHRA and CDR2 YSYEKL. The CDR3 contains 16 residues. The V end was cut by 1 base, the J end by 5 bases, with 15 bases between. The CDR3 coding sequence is TGCGCCAGCAGCCAAGGGCTACTAGCTTGGGACAATGAGCAGTTCTTC. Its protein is CASSQGLLAWDNEQFF.

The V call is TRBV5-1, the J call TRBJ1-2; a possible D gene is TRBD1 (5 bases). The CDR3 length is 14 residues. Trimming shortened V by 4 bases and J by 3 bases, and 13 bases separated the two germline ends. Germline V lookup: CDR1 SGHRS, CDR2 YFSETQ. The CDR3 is CASSQGQGYYGYTF. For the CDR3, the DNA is TGCGCCAGCAGCCAAGGGCAGGGTTACTATGGCTACACCTTC.

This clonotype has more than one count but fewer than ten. CDR3: CASSQDRGGLSTEAFF. The CDR3 DNA follows: TGTGCCAGCAGCCAAGATAGAGGGGGCTTGAGCACTGAAGCTTTCTTT. The chain couples TRBV14 to TRBJ1-1, with 7 nucleotides matching TRBD1. CDR1 and CDR2 (germline): SGHDN, FVKESK. The CDR3 sequence is 16 residues long. The trim removed 0 bases at V and 4 bases at J, leaving 8 bases unmatched.

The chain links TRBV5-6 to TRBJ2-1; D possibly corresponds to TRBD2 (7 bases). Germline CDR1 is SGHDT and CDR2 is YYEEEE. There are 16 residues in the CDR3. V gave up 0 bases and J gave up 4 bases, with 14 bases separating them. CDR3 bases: TGTGCCAGCAGCTTGGATGCGGGGGCCTTATACAATGAGCAGTTCTTC. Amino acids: CASSLDAGALYNEQFF.

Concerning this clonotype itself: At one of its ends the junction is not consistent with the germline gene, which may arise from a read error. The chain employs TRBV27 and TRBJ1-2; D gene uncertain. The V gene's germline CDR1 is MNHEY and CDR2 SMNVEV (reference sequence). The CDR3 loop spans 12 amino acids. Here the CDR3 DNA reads TGTGCCAGCAGTTTAGGGTCTGGGGTCCAGTCCTTC. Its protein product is CASSLGSGVQSF.

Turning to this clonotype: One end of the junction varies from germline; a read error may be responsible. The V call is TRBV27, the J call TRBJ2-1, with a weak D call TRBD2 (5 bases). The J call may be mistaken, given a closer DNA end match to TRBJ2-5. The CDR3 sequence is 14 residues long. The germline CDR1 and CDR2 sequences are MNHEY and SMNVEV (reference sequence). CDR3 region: CAGSGRCGQDTQYF. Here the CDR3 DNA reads TGTGCGGGGAGTGGACGATGTGGCCAAGATACCCAGTACTTC.